This T cell receptor beta chain was found in a study of shared clonotypes between healthy human individuals. Germline V gives CDR1 MGHDK, CDR2 SYGVNS. J gave up 4 bases and V 5 bases, and 6 bases lay outside the gene matches. This CDR3 has 15 residues. All the donors were Caucasian adults who lived in Nashville, Tennessee. Measured with immunoSEQ multiplex PCR; TCRdb has only the in-frame clones, and not every one. The sample shows 2 million to 2.5 million clones, roughly 95% of them seen only once. This sequence was found in a man between 18 and 35 years old in good health. Sequenced: naive CD4+ T cells sorted from blood. The subset is: CD45RA+ positively selected. The chain links TRBV25-1 to TRBJ2-3, with TRBD2 matching over 10 bases. CDR3: CASSSAGGPPDTQYF. CDR3 sequence (DNA): TGTGCCAGCAGTTCAGCGGGAGGGCCCCCAGATACGCAGTATTTT.